One sample yielded the 28 T cell receptor beta chains listed below, sequenced in a study of blood T cell repertoires in COVID-19 (TCRdb year 2020). To prepare the library, the immunoSEQ multiplex PCR assay was applied. In its TCRdb copy, this immuneACCESS table keeps in-frame sequences only and misses some clones. Where compared with another copy, unresolved V genes explain less than half of these, and the others have no known cause. In this sample the table shows about 220,000 clones, more than 65% of which occur a single time. The leading ten clones occupy 3.6% of the sample. Sample: peripheral blood. The receptor source for this set is a woman over 75 with acute or convalescent COVID-19.

The J gene is TRBJ1-5, the V gene TRBV12-3 or TRBV12-4; 7 nucleotides match TRBD1. With 5 bases clipped from V and 7 bases from J, the junction kept 5 bases outside the gene matches. The length of the CDR3 is 13 residues. CDR3 bases: TGTGCCAGCAGTCAACAGGGGAAGCAGCCCCAGCATTTT. This encodes CASSQQGKQPQHF.

CDR3 sequence: CASNPPGGSYEQYF. CDR3 bases: TGTGCCAGCAACCCCCCAGGGGGTTCCTACGAGCAGTACTTC. The V call is TRBV27, the J call TRBJ2-7, with 7 positions matching TRBD1. The CDR3 length is 14 residues. The trim removed 7 bases at V and 1 base at J, leaving 7 bases unmatched. Germline-derived CDR1 and CDR2 are MNHEY and SMNVEV (reference sequence).

The chain has TRBV20-1 and TRBJ2-1, with TRBD2 matching 11 bases. This CDR3 comprises 14 residues. The germline gives CDR1 DFQATT, CDR2 SNEGSKA (reference sequence). Trimming cost V 3 bases and J 10 bases; bases outside gene matches: 8. For the CDR3, the DNA is TGCAGTGCTAGTGATAGCGGGGGGGACTGGGAGCAGTTCTTC. Translation: CSASDSGGDWEQFF.

The chain combines TRBV9 with TRBJ1-2; D is perhaps TRBD1 (5 bases). Per the germline V gene, CDR1 is SGDLS and CDR2 is YYNGEE. The CDR3 runs to 15 residues. V dropped 0 bases and J dropped 2 bases, with 11 bases sitting between them. The CDR3 spells CASSVDRRGNYGYTF. In DNA form, the CDR3 reads TGTGCCAGCAGCGTAGACCGACGGGGGAACTATGGCTACACCTTC.

The chain employs TRBV5-1 and TRBJ2-7; 7 bases are shared with TRBD1. Germline lookup yields CDR1 SGHRS and CDR2 YFSETQ. The length of the CDR3 is 13 residues. V was clipped by 5 bases and J by 5 bases; unmatched bases: 7. The CDR3 DNA reads as TGCGCCAGCAGAAAACAGGGGAGAGACGAGCAGTACTTC. Translating gives CASRKQGRDEQYF.

The rearrangement uses TRBV6-6 and TRBJ1-2; 7 nucleotides line up with TRBD1. The V segment lost 8 bases and the J segment 8 bases; nucleotides outside the gene matches: 11. Germline CDR1 and CDR2: MNHNY and SVGAGI (reference sequence). The CDR3 runs to 13 residues. The CDR3 coding sequence is TGTGCCAGCCTTCAACAGGGGTTTAAGGGCTACACCTTC. Its protein is CASLQQGFKGYTF.

CDR3 DNA sequence: TGTGCCACCAGTGATCGACTAGCTACGGAGACCCAGTACTTC. Amino acids: CATSDRLATETQYF. The rearrangement joins TRBV24-1 to TRBJ2-5, with 7 bases fitting TRBD2. V dropped 3 bases and J dropped 5; count of bases not matched to a gene: 5. CDR1 and CDR2 from the germline V gene are KGHDR and SFDVKD. The CDR3 is made up of 14 amino acids.

The V gene is TRBV3-1 (or the pseudogene TRBV3-2), the J gene TRBJ1-1; D gene unclear. The V end lost 0 bases, the J end lost 1 base, and 9 bases lay between the germline ends. The CDR3 spans 15 residues. Germline V gives CDR1 LGHDT, CDR2 YNNKEL (reference sequence). CDR3 region: CASSQEGRRNTEAFF. For the CDR3, the DNA is TGTGCCAGCAGCCAAGAGGGCCGCAGGAACACTGAAGCTTTCTTT.

V and J are TRBV2 and TRBJ2-7, with 8 bases lining up with TRBD1. The junction had 2 bases not matched to a gene; V was cut back by 4 bases and J by 6 bases. The CDR3 is made up of 12 amino acids. In germline, CDR1 is SNHLY, CDR2 FYNNEI. The CDR3 DNA reads TGTGCCAGCAGTGTAGGGACAGGCGAGCAGTACTTC. Encoded protein: CASSVGTGEQYF.

As regards this clone: Other DNA sequences in the same sample also yield this CDR3. The chain recombines TRBV11-2 with TRBJ2-5, with unresolved D. In germline, CDR1 is SGHAT, CDR2 FQNNGV. The CDR3 has 13 amino acids. Trimming took off 1 base at V and 3 bases at J, with 6 bases between the two ends. The CDR3 bases are TGTGCCAGCAGCTTAGGCCGAGAAGAGACCCAGTACTTC. Its translation is CASSLGREETQYF.

This sequence joins TRBV28 and TRBJ2-7; 8 bases match TRBD1. The CDR3 is made up of 16 amino acids. V lost 3 bases, J lost 1 base, and 8 bases stayed unmatched. Per the germline V gene, CDR1 is MDHEN and CDR2 is SYDVKM. This chain's CDR3 is CASSFSEGQGSYEQYF. CDR3 coding DNA: TGTGCCAGCAGTTTCAGTGAAGGACAGGGATCCTACGAGCAGTACTTC. Looking up the rest from reference TRBV28 and TRBJ2-7 gives the full variable domain: DVKVTQSSRYLVKRTGEKVFLECVQDMDHENMFWYRQDPGLGLRLIYFSYDVKMKEKGDIPEGYSVSREKKERFSLILESASTNQTSMYLCASSFSEGQGSYEQYFGPGTRLTVT.

The rearrangement links TRBV6-5 to TRBJ1-2; 8 positions agree with TRBD1. The length of the CDR3 is 16 residues. V shed 4 bases, J shed 3 bases, and the junction held 10 bases outside the gene matches. Germline V lookup: CDR1 MNHEY, CDR2 SVGAGI. The CDR3 here is CASSFGQGIVHYGYTF. As DNA, the CDR3 is TGTGCCAGCAGTTTCGGACAGGGAATTGTACACTATGGCTACACCTTC.

The chain uses TRBV6-5 and TRBJ2-5, with D tentatively TRBD1 (6 bases). The V and J ends lost 9 bases and 5 bases respectively, with 19 bases between them. The CDR3 is made up of 14 amino acids. Germline V lookup: CDR1 MNHEY, CDR2 SVGAGI. The CDR3 is CARTEQGRRETQYF. The CDR3 nucleotides read TGTGCCAGGACGGAACAGGGTCGGAGGGAGACCCAGTACTTC.

This chain links TRBV9 with TRBJ1-2, with D possibly being TRBD1 (5 bases). This CDR3 contains 15 residues. Germline V lookup: CDR1 SGDLS, CDR2 YYNGEE. V lost 2 bases to trimming and J lost 3 bases, with 14 bases between them. CDR3 in amino acids: CASSVQGNSDYGYTF. As DNA, the CDR3 is TGTGCCAGCAGCGTCCAGGGTAACTCGGACTATGGCTACACCTTC.

V gene TRBV6-2 or TRBV6-3 combines with J gene TRBJ1-3, with 7 bases lining up with TRBD1. The CDR3 length is 17 residues. V trimming: 0 bases; J trimming: 0 bases; junction bases outside the gene matches: 5. CDR1 is MNHEY and CDR2 is SVGEGT in the germline V gene. CDR3 sequence reads: CASSYSRTGNSGNTIYF. The CDR3 DNA sequence: TGTGCCAGCAGTTACTCGAGGACAGGAAACTCTGGAAACACCATATATTTT.

The chain joins TRBV10-2 to TRBJ2-1; a possible D gene is TRBD2 (7 bases). Trimming left V 10 bases short and J 4 bases short, with 26 bases between. CDR1 is WSHSY and CDR2 is SAAADI in the germline V gene. The CDR3 contains 17 residues. The CDR3 loop reads CATRNTGRVGTYNEQFF. As DNA, the CDR3 is TGCGCCACCCGCAACACAGGGAGGGTCGGGACTTACAATGAGCAGTTCTTC.

The chain couples TRBV5-4 to TRBJ1-3; D perhaps matches TRBD1 (5 bases). The V end lost 7 bases, the J end lost 2 bases, and 19 bases lay between the germline ends. CDR1 and CDR2 from the germline V gene are SGHNT and YYREEE (reference sequence). The CDR3 runs 16 residues. The CDR3: CASSKGFGGTGNTIYF. CDR3 bases: TGTGCCAGCTCCAAGGGCTTCGGGGGAACTGGAAACACCATATATTTT.

The chain uses TRBV4-2 and TRBJ2-2; D may be TRBD2 (6 bases). The V gene lost 6 bases and the J gene lost 2 bases, with 16 bases spanning the gap. The CDR3 is 16 residues long. CDR1 is LGHNA, CDR2 YNFKEQ, per germline. The CDR3 loop is CASSRTGTLNTGELFF. The DNA of the CDR3 is TGTGCCAGCAGTCGAACCGGGACTCTTAACACCGGGGAGCTGTTTTTT.

The V call is TRBV13, the J call TRBJ1-6; D is ambiguous. The CDR3 sequence is 12 residues long. From germline, CDR1 is PRHDT and CDR2 FYEKMQ (reference sequence). V dropped 6 bases and J dropped 7 bases, with 7 bases sitting between them. The CDR3 DNA reads TGTGCCAGCAGTTACAGAAATTCACCCCTCCACTTT. Amino acid sequence: CASSYRNSPLHF.

The V call is TRBV7-9, the J call TRBJ1-2; 9 positions match TRBD1. V shed 4 bases, J shed 4 bases, and the junction held 10 bases outside the gene matches. The CDR3 loop spans 16 amino acids. Germline values: CDR1 SEHNR, CDR2 FQNEAQ (reference sequence). The CDR3 is CASSSGQGDSTYGYTF. CDR3 in DNA: TGTGCCAGCAGCTCGGGACAGGGCGACTCCACCTATGGCTACACCTTC.

CDR3 sequence: CASSDIETHEKLFF. CDR3 nucleotides: TGTGCCAGCAGTGACATTGAAACACATGAAAAACTGTTTTTT. This chain links TRBV25-1 with TRBJ1-4; D not resolved. Trimming shortened V by 3 bases and J by 6 bases, and 11 bases separated the two germline ends. There are 14 residues in the CDR3. Germline CDR1 MGHDK, CDR2 SYGVNS.

This clone was observed a handful of times. This rearrangement joins TRBV3-1 (or the pseudogene TRBV3-2) to TRBJ1-5; TRBD1 aligns across 8 bases. J lost 1 base, V lost 4 bases, and 9 bases had no gene match. The CDR3 is made up of 17 amino acids. Germline CDR1 is LGHDT and CDR2 is YNNKEL (reference sequence). The CDR3 reads CASSPKPRGRSNQPQHF. CDR3 in DNA: TGTGCCAGCAGCCCAAAACCCAGGGGGCGCAGCAATCAGCCCCAGCATTTT.

In its sample, this clone was seen many times. The rearrangement joins TRBV6-2 or TRBV6-3 to TRBJ1-2, with 7 positions matching TRBD1. The CDR3 extends over 15 amino acids. The V gene end was trimmed by 5 bases and the J gene end by 0 bases; junction bases not matched to a gene: 6. Germline V gene lookup returns CDR1 MNHEY and CDR2 SVGEGT. CDR3 amino acids: CASSLGQVTNYGYTF. DNA of the CDR3: TGTGCCAGCAGTCTCGGACAGGTTACTAACTATGGCTACACCTTC.

The J gene is TRBJ1-1, the V gene TRBV27; D is uncertain. Germline-derived CDR1 and CDR2 are MNHEY and SMNVEV (reference sequence). This CDR3 comprises 17 residues. V was pared by 0 bases and J by 1 base, with 15 bases between. CDR3: CASSLSPLTRGNTEAFF. Written as DNA, the CDR3 is TGTGCCAGCAGTTTATCACCCCTAACTCGGGGGAACACTGAAGCTTTCTTT.

V gene TRBV5-4 combines with J gene TRBJ2-7; 7 bases map to TRBD2. The germline gives CDR1 SGHNT, CDR2 YYREEE (reference sequence). J was trimmed by 2 bases and V by 4 bases; bases with no gene match: 9. The CDR3 length is 15 residues. Here the CDR3 reads CASSPGGTLAYEQYF. The CDR3 nucleotides read TGTGCCAGCAGCCCGGGGGGAACACTAGCCTACGAGCAGTACTTC.

The rearrangement uses TRBV5-1 and TRBJ2-7; 7 bases map to TRBD1. The germline CDR1 and CDR2 sequences are SGHRS and YFSETQ. V trimming: 0 bases; J trimming: 0 bases; junction bases outside the gene matches: 3. The CDR3 is 15 residues long. This chain's CDR3 is CASSLGGQDSYEQYF. CDR3 bases: TGCGCCAGCAGCTTGGGCGGACAGGACTCCTACGAGCAGTACTTC. Full variable domain (remainder filled in from reference TRBV5-1 and TRBJ2-7): KAGVTQTPRYLIKTRGQQVTLSCSPISGHRSVSWYQQTPGQGLQFLFEYFSETQRNKGNFPGRFSGRQFSNSRSEMNVSTLELGDSALYLCASSLGGQDSYEQYFGPGTRLTVT.

The chain recombines TRBV5-1 with TRBJ1-4, with D perhaps matching TRBD1 (6 bases). Trimming removed 0 bases from V and 8 bases from J, with 8 bases in between. CDR3 length: 13 amino acids. From germline, CDR1 is SGHRS and CDR2 YFSETQ. In DNA, the CDR3 is TGCGCCAGCAGCTTGGCAGGGGAGGAAAAACTGTTTTTT. Translation: CASSLAGEEKLFF. The full variable domain, in which reference TRBV5-1 and TRBJ1-4 provide the parts outside the CDR3, is KAGVTQTPRYLIKTRGQQVTLSCSPISGHRSVSWYQQTPGQGLQFLFEYFSETQRNKGNFPGRFSGRQFSNSRSEMNVSTLELGDSALYLCASSLAGEEKLFFGSGTQLSVL.

The chain employs TRBV7-2 and TRBJ2-1; TRBD2 aligns across 9 bases. Germline CDR1 SGHTA, CDR2 FQGNSA. The V and J ends lost 0 bases and 10 bases, in that order; junction bases with no gene match: 7. CDR3 length: 15 residues. The CDR3 reads CASSLAPRGGTEQFF. The CDR3 nucleotides read TGTGCCAGCAGCTTAGCGCCGCGGGGGGGAACGGAGCAGTTCTTC.